This T cell receptor beta chain was profiled in a study of cytomegalovirus exposure and HLA in healthy donors. PCR amplification relied on 60 Vbeta primers (plus 13 Jbeta primers). The assay was immunoSEQ multiplex PCR, and TCRdb's table has in-frame clones only and misses some. The sample consists of 120,000 to 150,000 clones, 79% of them appearing once. In the case of this clone: Antigen: not known.

Study-wide results and caveats: Analysis was performed later, and it showed HLA-associated TCR beta chains to be more clonally expanded than equally common others.

CDR1 SNHLY and CDR2 FYNNEI come from the germline V gene. Trimming removed 4 bases at V and 5 bases at J, with 2 bases between. The CDR3 consists of 11 residues. This sequence joins TRBV2 and TRBJ2-2; no clear D gene. The sequence was collected from a middle-aged woman in good health and CMV-seropositive. Sequencing was performed on PBMCs. CDR3 amino acids: CASSATGELFF. The CDR3 region has the DNA TGTGCCAGCAGTGCGACCGGGGAGCTGTTTTTT.